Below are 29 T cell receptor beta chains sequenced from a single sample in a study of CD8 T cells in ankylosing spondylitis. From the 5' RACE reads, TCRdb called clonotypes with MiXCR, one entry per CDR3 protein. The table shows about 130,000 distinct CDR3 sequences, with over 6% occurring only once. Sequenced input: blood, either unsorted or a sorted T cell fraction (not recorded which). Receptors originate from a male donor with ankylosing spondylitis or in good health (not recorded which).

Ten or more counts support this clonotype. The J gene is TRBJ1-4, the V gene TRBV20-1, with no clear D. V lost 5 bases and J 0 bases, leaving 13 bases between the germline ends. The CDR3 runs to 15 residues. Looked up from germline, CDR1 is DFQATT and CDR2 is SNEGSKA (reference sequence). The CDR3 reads CSAQRTVATNEKLFF. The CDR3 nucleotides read TGCAGTGCTCAAAGGACGGTTGCAACTAATGAAAAACTGTTTTTT.

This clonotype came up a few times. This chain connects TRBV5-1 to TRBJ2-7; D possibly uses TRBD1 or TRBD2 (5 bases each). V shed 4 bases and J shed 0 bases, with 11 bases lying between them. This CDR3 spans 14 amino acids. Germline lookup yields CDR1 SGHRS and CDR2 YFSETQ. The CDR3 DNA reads TGCGCCAGCAGCCCGGGGACCGCCTCCTACGAGCAGTACTTC. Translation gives CASSPGTASYEQYF.

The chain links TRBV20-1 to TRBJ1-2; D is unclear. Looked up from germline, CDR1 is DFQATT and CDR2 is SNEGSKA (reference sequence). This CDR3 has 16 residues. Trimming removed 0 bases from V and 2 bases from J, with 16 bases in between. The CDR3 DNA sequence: TGCAGTGCTAGAGACGGACTGGCCCTCCTCAACTATGGCTACACCTTC. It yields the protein CSARDGLALLNYGYTF.

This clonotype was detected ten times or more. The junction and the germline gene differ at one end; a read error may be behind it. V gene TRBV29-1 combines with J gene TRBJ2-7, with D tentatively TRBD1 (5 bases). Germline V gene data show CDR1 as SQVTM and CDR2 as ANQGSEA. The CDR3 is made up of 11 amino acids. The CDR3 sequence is CSVKDSYEQYF. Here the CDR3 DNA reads TGCAGCGTTAAAGACAGCTACGAGCAGTACTTC.

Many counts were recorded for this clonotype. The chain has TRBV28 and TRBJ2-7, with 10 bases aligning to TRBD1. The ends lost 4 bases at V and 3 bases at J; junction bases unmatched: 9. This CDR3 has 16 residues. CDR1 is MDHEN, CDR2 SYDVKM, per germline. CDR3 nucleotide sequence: TGTGCCAGCAGTTCCCCCGCGGGACAGGGGTTCTACGAGCAGTACTTC. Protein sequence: CASSSPAGQGFYEQYF.

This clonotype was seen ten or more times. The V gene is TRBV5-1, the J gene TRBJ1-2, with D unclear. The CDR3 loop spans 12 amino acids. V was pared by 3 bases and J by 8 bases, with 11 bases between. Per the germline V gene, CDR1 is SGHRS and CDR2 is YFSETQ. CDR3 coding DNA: TGCGCCAGCAGCTCGGGTGGGTTCGGCTACACCTTC. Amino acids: CASSSGGFGYTF. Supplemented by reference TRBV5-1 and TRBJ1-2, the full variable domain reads KAGVTQTPRYLIKTRGQQVTLSCSPISGHRSVSWYQQTPGQGLQFLFEYFSETQRNKGNFPGRFSGRQFSNSRSEMNVSTLELGDSALYLCASSSGGFGYTFGSGTRLTVV.

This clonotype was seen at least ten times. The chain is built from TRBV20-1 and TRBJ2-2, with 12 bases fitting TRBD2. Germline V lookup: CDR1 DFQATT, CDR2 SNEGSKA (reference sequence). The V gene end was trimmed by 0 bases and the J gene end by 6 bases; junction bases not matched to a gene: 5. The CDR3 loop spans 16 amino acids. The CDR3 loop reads CSARDPSGGASGELFF. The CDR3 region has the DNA TGCAGTGCTAGAGATCCTAGCGGGGGGGCCTCCGGGGAGCTGTTTTTT.

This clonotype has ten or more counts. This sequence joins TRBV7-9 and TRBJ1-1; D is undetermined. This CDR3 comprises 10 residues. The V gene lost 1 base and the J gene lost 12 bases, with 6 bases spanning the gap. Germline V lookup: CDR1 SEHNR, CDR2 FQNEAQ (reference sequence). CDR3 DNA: TGTGCCAGCAGCTTAGTGTCTCCTTTCTTT. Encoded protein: CASSLVSPFF.

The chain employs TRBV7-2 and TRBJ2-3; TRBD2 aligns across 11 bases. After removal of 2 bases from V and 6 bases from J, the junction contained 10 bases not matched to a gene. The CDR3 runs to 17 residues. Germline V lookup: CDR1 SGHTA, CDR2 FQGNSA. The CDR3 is CASSLFTSGGLADTQYF. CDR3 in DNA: TGTGCCAGCAGCTTATTTACTAGCGGGGGTCTAGCGGATACGCAGTATTTT.

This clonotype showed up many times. The CDR3 sequence is CSVDLRIKDTEAFF. The CDR3 region has the DNA TGCAGCGTTGACCTCCGGATTAAGGACACTGAAGCTTTCTTT. This chain connects TRBV29-1 to TRBJ1-1; D gene unclear. Trimming removed 3 bases from V and 3 bases from J, with 14 bases in between. CDR3 length equals 14 residues. Germline CDR1 and CDR2: SQVTM and ANQGSEA.

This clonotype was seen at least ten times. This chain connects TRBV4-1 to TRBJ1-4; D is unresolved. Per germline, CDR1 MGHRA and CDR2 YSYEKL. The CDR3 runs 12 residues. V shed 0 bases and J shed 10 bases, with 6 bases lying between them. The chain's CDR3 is CASSQDWGKLFF. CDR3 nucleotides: TGCGCCAGCAGCCAAGATTGGGGAAAACTGTTTTTT.

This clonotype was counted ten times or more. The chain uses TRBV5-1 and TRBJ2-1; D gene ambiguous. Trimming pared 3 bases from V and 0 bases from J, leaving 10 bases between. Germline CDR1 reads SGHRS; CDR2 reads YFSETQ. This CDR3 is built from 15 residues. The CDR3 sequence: CASSSAASSYNEQFF. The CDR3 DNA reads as TGCGCCAGCAGCTCCGCCGCAAGCTCCTACAATGAGCAGTTCTTC.

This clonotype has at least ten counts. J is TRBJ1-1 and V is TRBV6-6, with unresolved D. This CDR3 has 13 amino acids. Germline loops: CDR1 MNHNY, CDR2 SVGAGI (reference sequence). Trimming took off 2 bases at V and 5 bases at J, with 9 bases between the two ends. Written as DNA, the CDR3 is TGTGCCAGCAGTTACCTTGGGGAAACTGAAGCTTTCTTT. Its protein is CASSYLGETEAFF.

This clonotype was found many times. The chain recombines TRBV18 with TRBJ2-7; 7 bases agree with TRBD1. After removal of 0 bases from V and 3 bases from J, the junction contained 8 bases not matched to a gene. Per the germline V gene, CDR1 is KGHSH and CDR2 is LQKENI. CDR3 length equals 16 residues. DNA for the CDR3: TGTGCCAGCTCACCACCGAGGGGGCAGGGAGACTACGAGCAGTACTTC. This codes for CASSPPRGQGDYEQYF.

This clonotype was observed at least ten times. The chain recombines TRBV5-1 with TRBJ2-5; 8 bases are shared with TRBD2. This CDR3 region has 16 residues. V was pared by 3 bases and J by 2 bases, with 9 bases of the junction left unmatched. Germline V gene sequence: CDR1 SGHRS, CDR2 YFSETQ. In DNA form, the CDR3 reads TGCGCCAGCAGCTCGCTGAACGGGGGGGTTCAAGAGACCCAGTACTTC. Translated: CASSSLNGGVQETQYF.

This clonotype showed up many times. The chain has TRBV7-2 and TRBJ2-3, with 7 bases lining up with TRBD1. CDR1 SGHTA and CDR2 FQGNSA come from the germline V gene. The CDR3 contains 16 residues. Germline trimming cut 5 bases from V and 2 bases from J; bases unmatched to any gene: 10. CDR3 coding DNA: TGTGCCAGCAGCAGAGGACAGGTCACCTTCACAGATACGCAGTATTTT. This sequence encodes CASSRGQVTFTDTQYF.

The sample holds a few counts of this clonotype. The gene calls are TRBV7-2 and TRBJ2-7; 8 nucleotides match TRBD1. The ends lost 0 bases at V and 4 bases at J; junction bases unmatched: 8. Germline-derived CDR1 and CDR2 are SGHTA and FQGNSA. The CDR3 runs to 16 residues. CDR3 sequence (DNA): TGTGCCAGCAGCTTAGCGCGGGCAGGGGGCGTTTACGAGCAGTACTTC. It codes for CASSLARAGGVYEQYF. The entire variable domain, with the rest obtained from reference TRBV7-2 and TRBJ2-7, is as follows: GAGVSQSPSNKVTEKGKDVELRCDPISGHTALYWYRQSLGQGLEFLIYFQGNSAPDKSGLPSDRFSAERTGGSVSTLTIQRTQQEDSAVYLCASSLARAGGVYEQYFGPGTRLTVT.

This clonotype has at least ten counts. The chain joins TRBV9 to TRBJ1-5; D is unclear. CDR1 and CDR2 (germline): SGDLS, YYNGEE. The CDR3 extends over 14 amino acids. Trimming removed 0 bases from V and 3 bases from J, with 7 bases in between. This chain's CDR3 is CASSVGRDNQPQHF. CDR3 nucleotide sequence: TGTGCCAGCAGCGTAGGTAGGGACAATCAGCCCCAGCATTTT.

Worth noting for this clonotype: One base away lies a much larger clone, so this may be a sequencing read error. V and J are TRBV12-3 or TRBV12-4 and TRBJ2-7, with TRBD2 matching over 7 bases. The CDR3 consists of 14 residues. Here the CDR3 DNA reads TGTGCCAGCAGATCCCGGACTAGAACGGGTGAGCGGTACTTC. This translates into CASRSRTRTGERYF.

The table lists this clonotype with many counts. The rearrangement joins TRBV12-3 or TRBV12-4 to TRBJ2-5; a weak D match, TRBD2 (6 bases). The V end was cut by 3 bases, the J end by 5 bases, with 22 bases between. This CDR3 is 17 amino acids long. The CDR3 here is CASSFLLDVAVGETQYF. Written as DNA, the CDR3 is TGTGCCAGCAGTTTTCTGCTAGACGTAGCGGTAGGGGAGACCCAGTACTTC.

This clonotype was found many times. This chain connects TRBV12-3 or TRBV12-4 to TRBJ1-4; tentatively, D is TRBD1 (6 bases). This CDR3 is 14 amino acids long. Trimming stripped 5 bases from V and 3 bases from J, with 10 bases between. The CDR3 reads CASSHRDSNEKLFF. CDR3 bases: TGTGCCAGCAGTCACAGGGATTCTAATGAAAAACTGTTTTTT.

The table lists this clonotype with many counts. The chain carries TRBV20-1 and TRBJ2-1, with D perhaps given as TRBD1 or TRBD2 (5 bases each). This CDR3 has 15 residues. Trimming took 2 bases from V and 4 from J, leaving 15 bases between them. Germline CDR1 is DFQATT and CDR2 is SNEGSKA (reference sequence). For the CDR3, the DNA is TGCAGTGCTAGACGAGGGGAATCCTTTTACAATGAGCAGTTCTTC. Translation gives CSARRGESFYNEQFF.

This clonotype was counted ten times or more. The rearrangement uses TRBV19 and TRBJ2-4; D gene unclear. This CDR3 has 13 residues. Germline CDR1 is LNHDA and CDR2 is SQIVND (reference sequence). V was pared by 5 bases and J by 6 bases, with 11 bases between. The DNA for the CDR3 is TGTGCCAGTAGTGAAGACCTGGGAAACATTCAGTACTTC. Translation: CASSEDLGNIQYF.

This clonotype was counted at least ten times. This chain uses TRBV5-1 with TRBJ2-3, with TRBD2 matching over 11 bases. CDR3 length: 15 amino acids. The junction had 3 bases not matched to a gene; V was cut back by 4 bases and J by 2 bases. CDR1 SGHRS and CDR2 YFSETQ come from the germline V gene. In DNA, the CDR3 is TGCGCCAGCAGCCCGACTAGCGGGGTCACAGATACGCAGTATTTT. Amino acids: CASSPTSGVTDTQYF.

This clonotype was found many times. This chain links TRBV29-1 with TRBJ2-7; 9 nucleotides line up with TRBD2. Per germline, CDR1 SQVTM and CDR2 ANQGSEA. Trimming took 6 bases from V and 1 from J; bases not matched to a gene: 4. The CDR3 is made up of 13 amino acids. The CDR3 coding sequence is TGCAGCGTGAGACTAGCGGAGTCCTACGAGCAGTACTTC. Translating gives CSVRLAESYEQYF.

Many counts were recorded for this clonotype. CDR3 nucleotide sequence: TGCGCCAGCAGCTTGGGGTTACTAGTCGGTGAGCAGTTCTTC. Translation: CASSLGLLVGEQFF. The chain links TRBV5-1 to TRBJ2-1, with D possibly being TRBD2 (5 bases). This CDR3 is built from 14 residues. Germline assignment: CDR1 SGHRS and CDR2 YFSETQ. Trimming removed 0 bases at V and 9 bases at J, with 13 bases between.

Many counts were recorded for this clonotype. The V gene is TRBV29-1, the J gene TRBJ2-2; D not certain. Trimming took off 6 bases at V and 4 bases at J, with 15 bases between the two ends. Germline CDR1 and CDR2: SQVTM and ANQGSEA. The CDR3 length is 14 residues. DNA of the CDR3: TGCAGCGTCGAGCGCCCATTACGCACCGGGGAGCTGTTTTTT. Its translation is CSVERPLRTGELFF.

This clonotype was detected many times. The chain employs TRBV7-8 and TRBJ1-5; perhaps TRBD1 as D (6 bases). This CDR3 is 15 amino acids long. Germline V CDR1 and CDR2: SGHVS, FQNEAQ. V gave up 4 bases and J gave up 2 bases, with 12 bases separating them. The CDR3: CASSSRGEGNQPQHF. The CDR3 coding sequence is TGTGCCAGCAGCTCAAGGGGGGAAGGCAATCAGCCCCAGCATTTT.

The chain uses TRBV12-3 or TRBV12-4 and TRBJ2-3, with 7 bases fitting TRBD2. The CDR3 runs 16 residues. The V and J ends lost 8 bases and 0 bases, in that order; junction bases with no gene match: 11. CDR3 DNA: TGTGCCAGCGGCCTTAGGCTAGCGGCAAGCACAGATACGCAGTATTTT. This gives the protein CASGLRLAASTDTQYF.